A single sample is the source of the 28 T cell receptor beta chains below, sequenced in a study of T cell changes during pregnancy in multiple sclerosis. Some clones are missing from TCRdb's copy, which holds only in-frame ones; the method was immunoSEQ multiplex PCR. The sample consists of tens of thousands of clones, 75% to 90% of them appearing once. This sample comprised peripheral blood, obtained before pregnancy. The receptors come from a female donor with multiple sclerosis, enrolled in a pregnancy study.

The CDR3 sequence is CASSDSTRNNEQFF. For the CDR3, the DNA is TGTGCCAGCAGTGACTCGACACGGAACAATGAGCAGTTCTTC. The genes are TRBV6-4 and TRBJ2-1; D is unresolved. Germline lookup yields CDR1 MRHNA and CDR2 SNTAGT. The CDR3 runs to 14 residues. Trimming removed 0 bases from V and 5 bases from J, with 8 bases in between.

V usage is TRBV30 and J usage is TRBJ1-1; the match to TRBD1 covers 7 bases. Germline CDR1 GTSNPN, CDR2 SVGIG (reference sequence). This CDR3 spans 11 amino acids. The J segment lost 11 bases and the V segment lost 0 bases, leaving 3 bases of the junction unmatched. CDR3 loop: CAWSVGGQAFF. CDR3 in DNA: TGTGCCTGGAGTGTCGGGGGACAGGCTTTCTTT.

The count of this clone is one. The V gene is TRBV28, the J gene TRBJ2-6; D gene ambiguous. The V and J ends lost 6 bases and 4 bases respectively, with 7 bases between them. The germline CDR1 and CDR2 sequences are MDHEN and SYDVKM. The length of the CDR3 is 13 residues. The CDR3 protein is CASRLSGANVLTF. DNA for the CDR3: TGTGCCAGCAGACTAAGCGGGGCCAACGTCCTGACTTTC.

The chain employs TRBV5-4 and TRBJ2-7; D ambiguous. V lost 0 bases and J 0 bases, leaving 7 bases between the germline ends. Per germline, CDR1 SGHNT and CDR2 YYREEE (reference sequence). The CDR3 has 14 amino acids. The DNA for the CDR3 is TGTGCCAGCAGCTTGGGTTCCGGCTCCTACGAGCAGTACTTC. This codes for CASSLGSGSYEQYF.

The V and J genes are TRBV6-6 and TRBJ2-7, with 11 bases identical to TRBD1. Per the germline V gene, CDR1 is MNHNY and CDR2 is SVGAGI (reference sequence). The CDR3 loop spans 15 amino acids. The V gene end was trimmed by 4 bases and the J gene end by 2 bases; junction bases not matched to a gene: 4. CDR3 amino acids: CASSSPGQGAYEQYF. In DNA form, the CDR3 reads TGTGCCAGCAGTTCGCCGGGACAGGGGGCCTACGAGCAGTACTTC.

This chain joins TRBV5-1 and TRBJ2-7, with D perhaps TRBD1 (6 bases). V lost 1 base to trimming and J lost 3 bases, with 14 bases between them. The CDR3 spans 15 residues. Germline V gene lookup returns CDR1 SGHRS and CDR2 YFSETQ. CDR3 DNA sequence: TGCGCCAGCAGCTTGCAGGGGCCCGCTAGCTACGAGCAGTACTTC. Amino acid sequence: CASSLQGPASYEQYF.

The rearrangement uses TRBV4-2 and TRBJ1-2; TRBD1 is a possible D gene (6 bases). Trimming cost V 1 base and J 7 bases, with 25 bases left between them. This CDR3 spans 18 amino acids. The germline V gene has CDR1 LGHNA and CDR2 YNFKEQ. The chain's CDR3 is CASSQVQGAPGRSFGYTF. CDR3 DNA sequence: TGTGCCAGCAGCCAAGTACAGGGAGCGCCTGGCAGAAGCTTTGGCTACACCTTC.

The rearrangement links TRBV28 to TRBJ2-1; 15 nucleotides align to TRBD2. J lost 9 bases, V lost 3 bases, and 6 bases had no gene match. The CDR3 has 16 residues. Germline CDR1 is MDHEN and CDR2 is SYDVKM. The CDR3 DNA follows: TGTGCCAGCAGTTTCCGGACTAGCGGGGGGGCAATTGAGCAGTTCTTC. Its protein product is CASSFRTSGGAIEQFF.

J is TRBJ2-7 and V is TRBV10-3; no clear D gene. Germline loops: CDR1 ENHRY, CDR2 SYGVKD. The V end was cut by 3 bases, the J end by 6 bases, with 12 bases between. The CDR3 runs 13 residues. The CDR3 DNA reads TGTGCCATCAGTGAAGAGGCGGTCCGCGAGCAGTACTTC. As protein: CAISEEAVREQYF.

This clone was detected only a few times. The chain carries TRBV7-9 and TRBJ1-5; 7 nucleotides agree with TRBD1. Germline CDR1 SEHNR, CDR2 FQNEAQ (reference sequence). The CDR3 sequence is 16 residues long. With V trimmed by 6 bases and J by 6 bases, 14 bases remained unmatched. The CDR3: CASSPLTGSLGQPQHF. The CDR3 DNA reads as TGTGCCAGCAGTCCCCTGACAGGGTCCTTGGGTCAGCCCCAGCATTTT.

This clone was observed a single time. The chain has TRBV27 and TRBJ2-7; perhaps TRBD2 as D (6 bases). V dropped 5 bases and J dropped 1 base, with 9 bases sitting between them. This CDR3 region has 13 residues. The germline V gene encodes CDR1 MNHEY and CDR2 SMNVEV (reference sequence). The CDR3 nucleotides read TGTGCCAGCAGTGTGGCGGGGTCCTACGAGCAGTACTTC. This encodes CASSVAGSYEQYF.

The V gene is TRBV13, the J gene TRBJ2-2; D remains unclear. Germline-derived CDR1 and CDR2 are PRHDT and FYEKMQ (reference sequence). The CDR3 spans 12 residues. The V end lost 5 bases, the J end lost 6 bases, and 7 bases lay between the germline ends. CDR3 region: CASSREAGELFF. The CDR3 DNA is TGTGCCAGCAGCCGAGAGGCCGGGGAGCTGTTTTTT.

The chain links TRBV19 to TRBJ2-5; 9 positions match TRBD2. Trimming took 2 bases from V and 5 from J; bases not matched to a gene: 12. The CDR3 has 17 amino acids. Germline values: CDR1 LNHDA, CDR2 SQIVND (reference sequence). CDR3 DNA: TGTGCCAGTAGTATAAGCGTCACCAGCGCGGGAGGGGAGACCCAGTACTTC. Amino acids: CASSISVTSAGGETQYF.

This clone was found once. The chain has TRBV6-5 and TRBJ2-5; the D is unclear. Germline-derived CDR1 and CDR2 are MNHEY and SVGAGI. The ends were cut back, 6 bases at V and 2 bases at J, with 13 bases in the middle. CDR3 length: 14 residues. The CDR3 DNA reads as TGTGCCAGCAGCGACCGACTCGCACAAGAGACCCAGTACTTC. Protein sequence: CASSDRLAQETQYF.

This chain joins TRBV5-5 and TRBJ2-3; 10 bases are shared with TRBD2. The CDR3 covers 16 residues. Germline V gene sequence: CDR1 SGHKS, CDR2 YYEKEE (reference sequence). The junction had 7 bases not matched to a gene; V was cut back by 2 bases and J by 4 bases. Here the CDR3 reads CASSFGSSGSADTQYF. The CDR3 DNA reads TGTGCCAGCAGCTTCGGGTCTAGCGGGAGTGCAGATACGCAGTATTTT.

V and J are TRBV19 and TRBJ2-1; TRBD2 matches at 14 bases. With 5 bases clipped from V and 7 bases from J, the junction kept 7 bases outside the gene matches. Germline loops: CDR1 LNHDA, CDR2 SQIVND (reference sequence). CDR3 size: 16 residues. The CDR3 bases are TGTGCCAGTAGTCTCGTGGGACTAGCGGGGGAGAATGAGCAGTTCTTC. Translation gives CASSLVGLAGENEQFF.

This clone appeared once. The chain is built from TRBV5-4 and TRBJ2-1; 7 positions match TRBD2. CDR1 and CDR2 from the germline V gene are SGHNT and YYREEE (reference sequence). J was trimmed by 7 bases and V by 4 bases; bases with no gene match: 8. The CDR3 runs 14 residues. The CDR3 nucleotides are TGTGCCAGCAGCCCGCGCGCGCGGGAGAATGAGCAGTTCTTC. Translation gives CASSPRARENEQFF.

V is TRBV5-1 and J is TRBJ2-1; TRBD1 agrees at 9 bases. This CDR3 has 16 residues. Trimming at V came to 0 bases and at J to 3 bases, leaving 4 bases not matched to a gene. CDR1 is SGHRS, CDR2 YFSETQ, per germline. The CDR3 coding sequence is TGCGCCAGCAGCTTGGGGGACAGGGCCCTCTACAATGAGCAGTTCTTC. It specifies CASSLGDRALYNEQFF.

The CDR3 DNA follows: TGTGCCAGCAGTTACTCGACGGGAGGCGGAAACACCATATATTTT. It codes for CASSYSTGGGNTIYF. V is TRBV6-5 and J is TRBJ1-3; D call uncertain. Germline CDR1 is MNHEY and CDR2 is SVGAGI. V lost 0 bases and J lost 4, with 10 bases in between. This CDR3 spans 15 amino acids.

The chain couples TRBV19 to TRBJ2-7; 7 bases are shared with TRBD1. Germline CDR1 reads LNHDA; CDR2 reads SQIVND (reference sequence). The V gene end was trimmed by 8 bases and the J gene end by 2 bases; junction bases not matched to a gene: 3. The CDR3 contains 12 residues. The CDR3 reads CASEGATYEQYF. In DNA, the CDR3 is TGTGCCAGTGAGGGGGCTACCTACGAGCAGTACTTC.

The V and J genes are TRBV7-9 and TRBJ1-2, with D hard to call. This CDR3 comprises 17 residues. V was pared by 5 bases and J by 2 bases, with 21 bases between. CDR1 and CDR2 from the germline V gene are SEHNR and FQNEAQ (reference sequence). CDR3 region: CASSHTMDGGPNYGYTF. The CDR3 DNA reads TGTGCCAGCAGCCACACTATGGACGGAGGACCCAACTATGGCTACACCTTC.

The chain is built from TRBV7-2 and TRBJ1-4, with D perhaps TRBD1 (5 bases). V was clipped by 5 bases and J by 8 bases, with 15 bases between them. This CDR3 contains 14 residues. Germline loops: CDR1 SGHTA, CDR2 FQGNSA. CDR3 loop: CASSQPGIAEKLFF. CDR3 coding DNA: TGTGCCAGCAGCCAGCCAGGGATTGCGGAAAAACTGTTTTTT.

The rearrangement joins TRBV2 to TRBJ1-3; 8 nucleotides align to TRBD1. Germline lookup yields CDR1 SNHLY and CDR2 FYNNEI. The length of the CDR3 is 15 residues. V dropped 6 bases and J dropped 1; count of bases not matched to a gene: 5. The CDR3 spells CASRETGESGNTIYF. The CDR3 nucleotides read TGTGCCAGCAGAGAGACAGGGGAGTCTGGAAACACCATATATTTT.

V is TRBV29-1 and J is TRBJ2-1; D remains ambiguous. CDR1 and CDR2 (germline): SQVTM, ANQGSEA. The CDR3 totals 11 residues. V dropped 4 bases and J dropped 4 bases, with 5 bases sitting between them. CDR3 DNA: TGCAGCGTTGTACAGTACAATGAGCAGTTCTTC. This encodes CSVVQYNEQFF.

The rearrangement uses TRBV7-9 and TRBJ2-7; D is possibly TRBD2 (7 bases). Germline V gene data show CDR1 as SEHNR and CDR2 as FQNEAQ (reference sequence). V was shortened by 1 base and J by 6 bases, with 13 bases between the two germline ends. The CDR3 contains 14 residues. The CDR3 sequence: CASSLDRGASEQYF. The CDR3 region has the DNA TGTGCCAGCAGCTTAGATCGGGGGGCCTCCGAGCAGTACTTC.

In its sample, this clone was seen once. The rearrangement joins TRBV6-5 to TRBJ2-5; TRBD1 matches at 10 bases. The length of the CDR3 is 15 residues. Germline V gene lookup returns CDR1 MNHEY and CDR2 SVGAGI. V shed 6 bases, J shed 2 bases, and the junction held 6 bases outside the gene matches. The CDR3 region is CASSVPGQGQETQYF. The CDR3 DNA is TGTGCCAGCAGCGTACCGGGACAGGGGCAAGAGACCCAGTACTTC.

The J gene is TRBJ2-1, the V gene TRBV21-1; TRBD2 is taken as the D call from the table, unchecked against the DNA. TRBV21-1 is marked as a pseudogene. The CDR3 consists of 15 residues. CDR3 DNA: TGTGCCAGCGATTTGTGGGCGCCCCCGGGGAATGAGCAGTTCTTC. This encodes CASDLWAPPGNEQFF.

The chain is built from TRBV7-3 and TRBJ2-2, with 7 positions matching TRBD2. The CDR3 length is 16 residues. The V gene's germline CDR1 is SGHTA and CDR2 FQGTGA. Trimming removed 5 bases from V and 7 bases from J; junction bases left unmatched: 13. The CDR3 DNA sequence: TGTGCCAGCAGCCGCTTCGGGCGGGGGTCGGTCGGGGAGCTGTTTTTT. Its protein is CASSRFGRGSVGELFF.